This T cell receptor beta chain was retrieved from a study of blood T cell repertoires in COVID-19 (dated by TCRdb to between 2020 and 2021). For context, the study as a whole: Collaborator samples came from the United States, Italy and Spain and covered acute and convalescent phases of COVID-19. The samples were drawn from the first 160 participants of the ongoing ImmuneRACE study and from over a thousand subjects provided by 6 global collaborators. The prospective study material was composed of cDNA or gDNA derived from T cells, B-cell-depleted T cells, or PBMCs. Deeply sampled blood TCRbeta repertoires from subjects exposed to, actively infected with, or recovered from COVID-19 were included in the dataset. The repertoires were made available in a free public database intended to serve as a resource for research on the immune response to SARS-CoV-2. Where available, HLA class I and class II types were obtained from metadata supplied by the sample provider rather than from assay-based typing. Nearly every sample came with metadata listing a de-identified subject ID, COVID-19 status, age in years and sex. Overall results and qualifications from the work: The quantity of clinical and demographic metadata differed by source and by participant and was supplied without curation.

Enrolling through a virtual design, the prospective study's participants ranged in age from about 18 to 100 years and lived across 20 to 30 United States geographic areas. Cohort assignment in the prospective study relied on participant-reported clinical history from a screening survey and a study questionnaire. Recovered participants in ImmuneRACE Cohort 3 were defined by two consecutive negative NP/OP PCR tests, clearance by a healthcare professional, or resolution of symptoms. In the prospective study, whole blood, serum and a nasopharyngeal or oropharyngeal swab were collected from each participant by mobile phlebotomists. Prospective study participants could optionally give additional blood draws and questionnaires over an approximately two-month period. Prospective study blood samples were shipped either frozen or at room temperature before DNA extraction. The trim is 1 base for V and 7 bases for J, with a gap of 15 bases between the germline ends. The CDR3 spans 15 residues, from the cysteine through the phenylalanine. Only the CDR3 DNA is retained, 45 bases long and in frame from the first base. Sequences SGHVS (CDR1) and FQNEAQ (CDR2) are obtained from the germline V gene.

Note on this clone: The antigen it binds to is not known. The sample holds no much larger clone one base away, and base qualities are not on file.

The immunoSEQ Assay, a bias-controlled multiplex PCR, was used to amplify TCRbeta CDR3 regions from genomic DNA. The source study handled its data this way. Within the assay, amplification of reference gene primers was used to estimate how many nucleated cells each sample contained. Sequence reads were collapsed and filtered to measure the absolute abundance of every unique TCRbeta CDR3 rearrangement. For each sample, productive Simpson clonality was calculated as the square root of Simpson's diversity index over productive rearrangements. Imported from immuneACCESS, the table was reduced by TCRdb to in-frame sequences with V and J called. These copies leave out some clones; in studies compared against another copy, an unresolved V gene accounts for under half, and the cause of the remainder is not known. V and J calls and clone size are those listed in that table; D and trimming were worked out from the DNA. Across this sample there are around 190,000 clones, with around 90% seen only once. About 8.4% of the sample comes from the top ten.

Sequencing input: PBMCs or T cells enriched from blood (not recorded which). This TCR was sampled from a woman younger than 30 who had recovered from COVID-19. The sequence joins TRBV7-8 to TRBJ2-3; TRBD2 might be the D gene, on 5 matching bases. Here is the DNA: TGTGCCAGCAGCTTAGGAGGGTTAGGTCCGAATACGCAGTATTTT. It encodes CASSLGGLGPNTQYF.